The 20 T cell receptor beta chains below were found in one sample sequenced in a study of beta chain features in type 1 diabetes. General study findings and limits: Significant though moderate, a shortening of TCRB CDR3s appeared in all four CD4+ subsets of Type 1 diabetes patients.

Expressed TCRB transcripts got sequenced, as all isolated RNA was reverse transcribed. Here immunoSEQ multiplex PCR was the method, and the copy in TCRdb shows in-frame clones only, minus some. The sample records 150,000 to 200,000 clones, roughly 59% being singletons. Their antigens are not known. Material for sequencing was naive CD4+ T cells from blood. Receptors originate from a young man with type 1 diabetes.

The chain is built from TRBV25-1 and TRBJ2-4; TRBD1 agrees at 7 bases. The CDR3 contains 14 residues. With V trimmed by 4 bases and J by 9 bases, 9 bases remained unmatched. Germline V gene sequence: CDR1 MGHDK, CDR2 SYGVNS. For the CDR3, the DNA is TGTGCCAGCAGTGGCTCCGGGACAGCCACCATTCAGTACTTC. This sequence encodes CASSGSGTATIQYF.

This chain links TRBV7-9 with TRBJ1-4, with D possibly being TRBD1 (5 bases). The length of the CDR3 is 12 residues. V lost 8 bases and J lost 8, with 12 bases in between. CDR1 and CDR2 (germline): SEHNR, FQNEAQ (reference sequence). The CDR3 DNA reads TGTGCCAGCGCCCCCGGACAAGAAAAACTGTTTTTT. It codes for CASAPGQEKLFF.

This chain uses TRBV6-5 with TRBJ2-6; no definite D call. CDR3 size: 13 residues. Germline CDR1 MNHEY, CDR2 SVGAGI. CDR3 amino acids: CACRPSGANVLTF. The CDR3 nucleotides are TGTGCGTGTAGACCCTCTGGGGCCAACGTCCTGACTTTC.

This chain links TRBV7-9 with TRBJ2-7; 9 bases match TRBD1. The CDR3 extends over 18 amino acids. CDR1 is SEHNR and CDR2 is FQNEAQ in the germline V gene (reference sequence). With 5 bases clipped from V and 3 bases from J, the junction kept 17 bases outside the gene matches. In DNA, the CDR3 is TGTGCCAGCAGCCCATCACGAGGGGGACAGGGAAAAATCTACGAGCAGTACTTC. Translation gives CASSPSRGGQGKIYEQYF. Using reference TRBV7-9 and TRBJ2-7 for the parts outside the CDR3, the full variable domain is DTGVSQNPRHKITKRGQNVTFRCDPISEHNRLYWYRQTLGQGPEFLTYFQNEAQLEKSRLLSDRFSAERPKGSFSTLEIQRTEQGDSAMYLCASSPSRGGQGKIYEQYFGPGTRLTVT.

This clone came up a few times. This chain joins TRBV9 and TRBJ2-4; D is perhaps TRBD1 (6 bases). Trimming cost V 3 bases and J 0 bases, with 13 bases left between them. Germline V gene data show CDR1 as SGDLS and CDR2 as YYNGEE. The CDR3 runs 16 residues. CDR3 region: CASSAQGQLAKNIQYF. CDR3 DNA: TGTGCCAGCAGCGCACAGGGCCAACTAGCCAAAAACATTCAGTACTTC.

This clone was found a few times. V gene TRBV29-1 combines with J gene TRBJ2-3; 9 bases agree with TRBD1. The CDR3 loop spans 13 amino acids. Germline CDR1 reads SQVTM; CDR2 reads ANQGSEA. The ends lost 5 bases at V and 6 bases at J; junction bases unmatched: 6. DNA of the CDR3: TGCAGCGTTTCCAGGACAGGGGACGATACGCAGTATTTT. Its protein is CSVSRTGDDTQYF.

This clone was counted only a few times. The chain combines TRBV5-4 with TRBJ2-3; maybe TRBD2 (6 bases). Germline values: CDR1 SGHNT, CDR2 YYREEE (reference sequence). V lost 9 bases, J lost 2 bases, and 16 bases lay in between. The CDR3 sequence is 14 residues long. The CDR3 protein is CAIPGAGPTDTQYF. The CDR3 bases are TGTGCCATCCCCGGAGCGGGTCCCACAGATACGCAGTATTTT.

The chain carries TRBV5-1 and TRBJ2-4, with a tentative D call TRBD2 (5 bases). The CDR3 is 12 amino acids. Germline-derived CDR1 and CDR2 are SGHRS and YFSETQ. With 4 bases removed from V and 6 bases from J, the gap between germline ends came to 8 bases. The CDR3 nucleotides are TGCGCCAGCAGCAGGGAGTCAAACATTCAGTACTTC. Translating it yields CASSRESNIQYF.

V and J are TRBV4-1 and TRBJ2-5; TRBD1 aligns across 11 bases. The CDR3 covers 17 residues. The V and J ends lost 4 bases and 4 bases, in that order; junction bases with no gene match: 11. Per the germline V gene, CDR1 is MGHRA and CDR2 is YSYEKL. The DNA for the CDR3 is TGCGCCAGCAGCCGAGGATGGACAGGGGGCGCCGGAGAGACCCAGTACTTC. Protein product: CASSRGWTGGAGETQYF.

The chain carries TRBV29-1 and TRBJ2-5; the D call may be TRBD1 or TRBD2 (6 bases each). The CDR3 length is 14 residues. Deletions cut 7 bases from V and 4 bases from J, with 19 bases between. The germline V gene has CDR1 SQVTM and CDR2 ANQGSEA. The DNA of the CDR3 is TGCAGCGGTTTCACGGGGGCGATGGGAGAGACCCAGTACTTC. Encoded protein: CSGFTGAMGETQYF.

The rearrangement links TRBV7-2 to TRBJ2-1; D tentatively reads TRBD1 or TRBD2 (5 bases each). This CDR3 spans 14 amino acids. In germline, CDR1 is SGHTA, CDR2 FQGNSA. V lost 8 bases and J lost 9, with 20 bases in between. Here the CDR3 reads CASLRETASPEQFF. CDR3 sequence (DNA): TGTGCCAGCCTGAGGGAGACAGCTTCTCCTGAGCAGTTCTTC.

The chain couples TRBV11-2 to TRBJ2-5, with D tentatively TRBD2 (5 bases). Trimming removed 2 bases from V and 0 bases from J, with 16 bases in between. The CDR3 length is 17 residues. Germline V CDR1 and CDR2: SGHAT, FQNNGV. The CDR3 region is CASSLTGSGWYQETQYF. Here the CDR3 DNA reads TGTGCCAGCAGCTTAACGGGGAGCGGATGGTACCAAGAGACCCAGTACTTC.

This rearrangement joins TRBV9 to TRBJ2-2, with 7 nucleotides matching TRBD1. The ends lost 4 bases at V and 2 bases at J; junction bases unmatched: 8. Per germline, CDR1 SGDLS and CDR2 YYNGEE. CDR3 size: 16 residues. The CDR3 DNA follows: TGTGCCAGCAGCCCCCGGGACAGATCAAACACCGGGGAGCTGTTTTTT. It is translated as CASSPRDRSNTGELFF.

CDR3 DNA sequence: TGTGCCAGCAGTTACTCGATGTTCAGCGACATTCAGTACTTC. Amino acids: CASSYSMFSDIQYF. V and J are TRBV6-6 and TRBJ2-4, with D unclear. The CDR3 runs 14 residues. V shed 0 bases and J shed 8 bases, with 11 bases lying between them. Germline V gene lookup returns CDR1 MNHNY and CDR2 SVGAGI (reference sequence).

This clone was observed a handful of times. The chain joins TRBV9 to TRBJ2-3; perhaps TRBD1 as D (6 bases). Trimming left V 3 bases short and J 4 bases short, with 12 bases between. The germline CDR1 and CDR2 sequences are SGDLS and YYNGEE. The CDR3 extends over 14 amino acids. The CDR3 region is CASSATGSPDTQYF. Written as DNA, the CDR3 is TGTGCCAGCAGCGCGACAGGCAGTCCAGATACGCAGTATTTT.

The rearrangement links TRBV25-1 to TRBJ1-1, with D uncertain. Trimming cost V 6 bases and J 2 bases, with 10 bases left between them. CDR1 MGHDK and CDR2 SYGVNS come from the germline V gene. This CDR3 is built from 13 residues. CDR3 in amino acids: CASRVGLNTEAFF. The CDR3, as DNA: TGTGCCAGCAGGGTGGGTCTCAACACTGAAGCTTTCTTT.

The V call is TRBV10-3, the J call TRBJ2-7; the D is unclear. Germline CDR1 reads ENHRY; CDR2 reads SYGVKD. Trimming removed 0 bases from V and 5 bases from J, with 5 bases in between. This CDR3 has 12 amino acids. CDR3 amino acids: CAISESRDEQYF. Here the CDR3 DNA reads TGTGCCATCAGTGAGTCCCGAGACGAGCAGTACTTC.

The chain combines TRBV9 with TRBJ2-3, with TRBD2 matching 10 bases. The V and J ends lost 0 bases and 4 bases, in that order; junction bases with no gene match: 8. There are 17 residues in the CDR3. Germline CDR1 reads SGDLS; CDR2 reads YYNGEE. CDR3: CASSVATGTSVPDTQYF. CDR3 DNA sequence: TGTGCCAGCAGCGTAGCTACAGGGACTAGCGTGCCAGATACGCAGTATTTT.

The CDR3 here is CASSPSGEWSPLHF. The CDR3 DNA reads TGTGCCAGTTCCCCTAGTGGGGAGTGGTCACCCCTCCACTTT. This chain uses TRBV19 with TRBJ1-6; D call uncertain. V was pared by 8 bases and J by 10 bases, with 18 bases between. This CDR3 region has 14 residues. Germline lookup yields CDR1 LNHDA and CDR2 SQIVND (reference sequence).

The chain couples TRBV28 to TRBJ2-7, with TRBD1 matching 7 bases. The CDR3 spans 13 residues. The V segment lost 3 bases and the J segment 6 bases; nucleotides outside the gene matches: 5. CDR1 MDHEN and CDR2 SYDVKM come from the germline V gene. DNA of the CDR3: TGTGCCAGCAGTTTCGGTACAGGGGCCGAGCAGTACTTC. It specifies CASSFGTGAEQYF.